These T cell receptor beta chains were read from a single sample in a study of OX40 agonist ivuxolimab in advanced cancers. The repertoire was sequenced with immunoSEQ multiplex PCR; TCRdb's copy has only in-frame clones and lacks some. Among fewer than 30,000 clones listed, approximately 83% were seen once. The sample consisted of CD4+ or CD8+ T cells sorted from blood, taken in a trial of the OX40 agonist ivuxolimab. The receptors here all came from an adult with an advanced solid tumor such as melanoma, head and neck, liver or kidney cancer. Each CDR3 is given with its conserved first and last residue.

>TRBJ2-5|TRBV4-1
CASSQGGAGSRGQETQYF
>TRBJ1-2|TRBV7-9
CASSLGLGGYTF
>TRBJ2-7|TRBV4-2
CASSPSVLSSYEQYF
>TRBJ2-2|TRBV19
CASKLDPLGELFF
>TRBJ2-7|TRBV5-1
CASSSGQGFEQYF
>TRBJ1-1|TRBV19
CASSIPPARTEAFF
>TRBJ2-7|TRBV11-2
CASSSPAGGLSYEQYF
>TRBJ2-7|TRBV19
CASRGGSYEQYF
>TRBJ2-1|TRBV28
CASSRRTGYNEQFF
>TRBJ2-7|TRBV27
CASSFLLKDEQYF
>TRBJ1-5|TRBV23-1
CASSQSSILNQPQHF
>TRBJ1-3|TRBV28
CASSSDGRSGNTIYF
>TRBJ1-5|TRBV6-5
CASSSLKDGVQPQHF
>TRBJ1-6|TRBV6-6
CASSYRGDSPLHF
>TRBJ1-4|TRBV27
CASSRRGTTNEKLFF
>TRBJ2-1|TRBV2
CASHRVGGEKDEQFF
>TRBJ2-5|TRBV7-9
CASSLSQGRAQYF
>TRBJ1-5|TRBV27
CASSSKSNQPQHF
>TRBJ1-2|TRBV4-1
CASSQDWPGSYGYTF
>TRBJ2-7|TRBV27
CASSLRGTYEQYF
>TRBJ1-1|TRBV15
CATSRGESSTEAFF
>TRBJ1-1|TRBV27
CASSYQGATEAFF
>TRBJ1-3|TRBV19
CASSNADGNTIYF
>TRBJ2-7|TRBV14
CASSPGQVHEQYF
>TRBJ1-1|TRBV6-5
CASRMGTEEAFF
>TRBJ2-7|TRBV13
CASSFLLGEQYF